Listed below are T cell receptor beta chains from one sample, sequenced in a study of cytomegalovirus exposure and HLA in healthy donors. Repertoires were generated with immunoSEQ multiplex PCR, while TCRdb's copy carries only in-frame clones and drops some. Seen in this sample are approximately 38,000 clones; the ten most common clones hold less than 1.5%. The specimen sequenced was PBMCs. These TCRs come from a man in his thirties or forties in good health and CMV-seronegative. CDR3s include the opening cysteine and the closing phenylalanine or tryptophan. D genes are given only for firm matches.

19	TRBV4-1	TRBJ2-7	TRBD2	TGCGCCAGCAGCCAAGTAAGACTAGCGGGAGGCTTCTTGACCCACGAGCAGTACTTC	CASSQVRLAGGFLTHEQYF
15	TRBV19	TRBJ2-1	-	TGTGCCAGTAGTATAGATCCCCCTAGGGGGAATGAGCAGTTCTTC	CASSIDPPRGNEQFF
14	TRBV7-9	TRBJ2-5	-	TGTGCCAGCACCGATCAGGGGACCCAAGAGACCCAGTACTTC	CASTDQGTQETQYF
14	TRBV27	TRBJ2-7	TRBD1	TGTGCCAGCACCCTGACAGGGGCCTCCTACGAGCAGTACTTC	CASTLTGASYEQYF
15	TRBV9	TRBJ2-7	TRBD2	TGTGCCAGCAGCGTAGAGGCTAGCGGTGGGGACGAGCAGTACTTC	CASSVEASGGDEQYF
14	TRBV18	TRBJ1-2	TRBD1	TGTGCCAGCTCACCCAGGGGGCAGGAGCGTGGCTACACCTTC	CASSPRGQERGYTF
15	TRBV6-5	TRBJ2-7	TRBD2	TGTGCCAGCACCTACGGTCCGGGAGGGCCGTACGAGCAGTACTTC	CASTYGPGGPYEQYF
13	TRBV30	TRBJ2-5	TRBD2	TGTGCCTGGAGTCGTATCGGGGGGGAGACCCAGTACTTC	CAWSRIGGETQYF
16	TRBV30	TRBJ2-7	-	TGTGCCTGGAGTGTACCGGCGACATATAGCTCCTACGAGCAGTACTTC	CAWSVPATYSSYEQYF
17	TRBV4-2	TRBJ1-3	-	TGTGCCAGCAGCCAAGATCGGGCCGGACTTGGAGGAAACACCATATATTTT	CASSQDRAGLGGNTIYF
18	TRBV5-4	TRBJ2-7	TRBD2	TGTGCCAGCACCATTTCCCCATCGGGACTAGCGGGAGAAGACGAGCAGTACTTC	CASTISPSGLAGEDEQYF
13	TRBV29-1	TRBJ2-7	-	TGCAGCGTTGAGGGGGACTCGACGTACGAGCAGTACTTC	CSVEGDSTYEQYF
16	TRBV7-3	TRBJ2-7	TRBD2	TGTGCCAGCAGCTGGGGACTAGCGGAAAATTCCTACGAGCAGTACTTC	CASSWGLAENSYEQYF
12	TRBV6-5	TRBJ1-5	-	TGTGCCAGCAGCCCCCCGGTTCAGCCCCAGCATTTT	CASSPPVQPQHF
13	TRBV29-1	TRBJ2-3	TRBD2	TGCAGCGTTGCCTTTGGGGGAGGGGATACGCAGTATTTT	CSVAFGGGDTQYF
14	TRBV15	TRBJ2-2	-	TGTGCCACCAGCAGAGGGAGGGAACCCGGGGAGCTGTTTTTT	CATSRGREPGELFF
13	TRBV30	TRBJ2-3	-	TGTGCCTGGAGTATCGCGGATCAGTTTACGCAGTATTTT	CAWSIADQFTQYF
15	TRBV19	TRBJ2-2	-	TGTGCCAGTGGTGTTGAGCGGGTTAACACCGGGGAGCTGTTTTTT	CASGVERVNTGELFF
14	TRBV19	TRBJ1-1	TRBD1	TGTGCCAGTGAGGACAGGGCTATGAACACTGAAGCTTTCTTT	CASEDRAMNTEAFF
14	TRBV4-3	TRBJ1-5	-	TGCGCCAGCAGCCAAGACCTGAGCAATCAGCCCCAGCATTTT	CASSQDLSNQPQHF
13	TRBV10-3	TRBJ1-1	-	TGTGCCATCAGTGAGGGCAGGAACACTGAAGCTTTCTTT	CAISEGRNTEAFF
15	TRBV6-1	TRBJ1-2	TRBD1	TGTGCCAGCAGTGTCTCCAGGGGGCGCGAGGGTGGCTACACCTTC	CASSVSRGREGGYTF
13	TRBV6-5	TRBJ1-2	TRBD1	TGTGCCAGCAGTAGGACAGGGGGGTATGGCTACACCTTC	CASSRTGGYGYTF
15	TRBV13	TRBJ2-7	TRBD2	TGTGCCAGCAGCCGTTCTAGCGGGAGCCCCTACGAGCAGTACTTC	CASSRSSGSPYEQYF
15	TRBV7-2	TRBJ1-2	TRBD1	TGTGCCAGCAGGGCTGGGACAGAAGCGGCGCGAGGCTACACCTTC	CASRAGTEAARGYTF
14	TRBV7-2	TRBJ1-2	TRBD1	TGTGCCAGCAGACCTGGACAGGGGACCTATGGCTACACCTTC	CASRPGQGTYGYTF
15	TRBV7-9	TRBJ2-7	-	TGTGCCAGCAGCTCCCATGGAGGGTTGGACTACGAGCAGTACTTC	CASSSHGGLDYEQYF
14	TRBV19	TRBJ1-2	-	TGTGCCAGTAGTATAAGGGGATCTAACTATGGCTACACCTTC	CASSIRGSNYGYTF
16	TRBV30	TRBJ1-4	-	TGTGCCTGGAGTGTTTTGAGGGCACGGACTAATGAAAAACTGTTTTTT	CAWSVLRARTNEKLFF
15	TRBV11-2	TRBJ1-1	-	TGTGCCAGCAGCTTGTTCTCACGGGGTAACACTGAAGCTTTCTTT	CASSLFSRGNTEAFF
13	TRBV7-9	TRBJ2-1	TRBD2	TGTGCCAGCAGCCCCTGGGAGCGGGAGAAGCAGTTCTTC	CASSPWEREKQFF
14	TRBV6-5	TRBJ1-3	-	TGTGCCAGCAACCCGAACTCTGAGGGAAACACCATATATTTT	CASNPNSEGNTIYF
15	TRBV19	TRBJ1-5	-	TGTGCCAGTAGGGCGTCGGAGTCTGGCAATCAGCCCCAGCATTTT	CASRASESGNQPQHF
16	TRBV7-2	TRBJ1-1	TRBD1	TGTGCCAGCAGCTTCCAACAGGGGGCGGCTAGGGGTGAAGATTTCTTT	CASSFQQGAARGEDFF
15	TRBV19	TRBJ2-5	TRBD2	TGTGCCAGTAGTATACTAGCGGGAGGTGGAGAGACCCAGTACTTC	CASSILAGGGETQYF
15	TRBV19	TRBJ1-5	TRBD1	TGTGCCAGTAGTACGGGACAGGGTGGCAATCAGCCCCAGCATTTT	CASSTGQGGNQPQHF
10	TRBV6-4	TRBJ2-1	-	TGTGCAACGGGTCGTTATGAGCAGTTCTTC	CATGRYEQFF
16	TRBV7-3	TRBJ2-2	-	TGTGCCAGCAGCTCCACCCCCCGACAAACCACCGGGGAGCTGTTTTTT	CASSSTPRQTTGELFF
18	TRBV4-1	TRBJ2-1	TRBD2	TGCGCCAGCAGCCAAGATTTTTTAACTAGCGGGGCGGACAATGAGCAGTTCTTC	CASSQDFLTSGADNEQFF
15	TRBV10-3	TRBJ1-2	TRBD1	TGTGCCATCAGTGACCCTTGGACAGGGGGAAATGGCTACACCTTC	CAISDPWTGGNGYTF
14	TRBV18	TRBJ2-5	TRBD1	TGTGCCAGCTCACTTGGACAGGACCCAGAGACCCAGTACTTC	CASSLGQDPETQYF
16	TRBV5-4	TRBJ2-2	-	TGTGCCAGCAGCTTGGAGGGAGTCGGGAACACCGGGGAGCTGTTTTTT	CASSLEGVGNTGELFF
15	TRBV9	TRBJ1-2	TRBD1	TGTGCCAGCAGCGCACAGGGGAATCAGGACTATGGCTACACCTTC	CASSAQGNQDYGYTF
15	TRBV9	TRBJ1-2	-	TGTGCCAGCAGCGCCGCGTACCCAGGGGCCTATGGCTACACCTTC	CASSAAYPGAYGYTF
15	TRBV4-2	TRBJ1-5	-	TGTGCCAGCAGCCATGCCAGGGGTAGCAATCAGCCCCAGCATTTT	CASSHARGSNQPQHF
14	TRBV9	TRBJ2-7	-	TGTGCCAGCAGCCCGCGGATCCCGTCCTACGAGCAGTACTTC	CASSPRIPSYEQYF
16	TRBV4-3	TRBJ2-1	-	TGCGCCAGCAGCCAAGATGCCGCCGCGGGATTCAATGAGCAGTTCTTC	CASSQDAAAGFNEQFF
16	TRBV5-1	TRBJ2-1	-	TGCGCCAGCAGCTTGGGCACTACCCTCTCCTACAATGAGCAGTTCTTC	CASSLGTTLSYNEQFF
16	TRBV28	TRBJ2-5	TRBD2	TGTGCCAGCAGTTTAACCCTAGCGGGAACACAAGAGACCCAGTACTTC	CASSLTLAGTQETQYF
14	TRBV7-2	TRBJ2-7	-	TGTGCCAGCAGCAGAGCTAGCGCTAGCTACGAGCAGTACTTC	CASSRASASYEQYF
18	TRBV27	TRBJ1-5	-	TGTGCCAGCAGCCCGACAGTCCCGTCCCTTTATAGCAATCAGCCCCAGCATTTT	CASSPTVPSLYSNQPQHF
13	TRBV29-1	TRBJ1-1	TRBD1	TGCAGCGGGGGACAGGGTAGGGGTACTGAAGCTTTCTTT	CSGGQGRGTEAFF
15	TRBV18	TRBJ2-7	TRBD2	TGTGCCAGCACTCACCAGACTAGCGGGACCTACGAGCAGTACTTC	CASTHQTSGTYEQYF
12	TRBV6-1	TRBJ1-2	-	TGTGCCAGCAGTGCCCACAGGGACGGCTACACCTTC	CASSAHRDGYTF
11	TRBV20-1	TRBJ1-1	-	TGCAGTGCTAGGGGGGCGGTCGAAGCTTTCTTT	CSARGAVEAFF